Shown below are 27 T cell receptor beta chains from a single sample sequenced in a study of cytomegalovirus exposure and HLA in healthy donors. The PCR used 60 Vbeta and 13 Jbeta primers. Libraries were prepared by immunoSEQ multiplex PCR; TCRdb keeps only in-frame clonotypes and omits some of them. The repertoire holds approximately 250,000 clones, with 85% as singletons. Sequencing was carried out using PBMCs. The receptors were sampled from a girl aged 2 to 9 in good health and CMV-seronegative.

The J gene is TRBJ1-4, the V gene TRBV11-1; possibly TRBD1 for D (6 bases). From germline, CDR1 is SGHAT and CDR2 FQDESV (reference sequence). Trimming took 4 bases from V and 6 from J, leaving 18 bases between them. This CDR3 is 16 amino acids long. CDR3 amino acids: CASSSSESGEYEKLFF. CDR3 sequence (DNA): TGTGCCAGCAGCTCCTCGGAGTCAGGGGAATATGAAAAACTGTTTTTT.

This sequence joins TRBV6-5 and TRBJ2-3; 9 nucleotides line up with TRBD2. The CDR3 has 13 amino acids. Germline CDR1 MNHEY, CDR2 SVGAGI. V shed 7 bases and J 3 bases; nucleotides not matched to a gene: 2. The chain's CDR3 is CASKAGGTDTQYF. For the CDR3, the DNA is TGTGCCAGCAAAGCGGGAGGTACAGATACGCAGTATTTT.

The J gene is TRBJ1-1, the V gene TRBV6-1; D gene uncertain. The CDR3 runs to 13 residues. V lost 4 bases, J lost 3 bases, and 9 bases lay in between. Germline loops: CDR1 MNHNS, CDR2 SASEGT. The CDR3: CASSVSPYTEAFF. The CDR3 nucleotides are TGTGCCAGCAGTGTTAGTCCCTACACTGAAGCTTTCTTT.

CDR3 protein: CASSDRGRGYTF. CDR3 in DNA: TGTGCCAGCAGCGACAGGGGAAGAGGCTACACCTTC. The chain combines TRBV9 with TRBJ1-2; TRBD1 matches at 7 bases. V lost 3 bases to trimming and J lost 8 bases; unmatched junction nucleotides: 4. The CDR3 spans 12 residues. Germline CDR1 reads SGDLS; CDR2 reads YYNGEE.

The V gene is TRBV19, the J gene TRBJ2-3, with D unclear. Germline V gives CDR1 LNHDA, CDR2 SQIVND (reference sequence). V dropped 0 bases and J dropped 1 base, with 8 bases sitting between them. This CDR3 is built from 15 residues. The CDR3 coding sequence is TGTGCCAGTAGTATAGAAGCGTTTGGCACAGATACGCAGTATTTT. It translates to CASSIEAFGTDTQYF.

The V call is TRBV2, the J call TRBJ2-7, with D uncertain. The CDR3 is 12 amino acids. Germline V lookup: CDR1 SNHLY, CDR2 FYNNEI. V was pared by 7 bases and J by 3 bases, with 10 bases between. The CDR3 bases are TGTGCCAGCACCCTCGGGTTCTACGAGCAGTACTTC. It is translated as CASTLGFYEQYF.

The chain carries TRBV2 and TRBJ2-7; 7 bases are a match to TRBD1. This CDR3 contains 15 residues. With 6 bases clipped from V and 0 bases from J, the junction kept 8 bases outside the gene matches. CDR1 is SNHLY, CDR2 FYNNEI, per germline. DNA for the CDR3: TGTGCCAGCAGGACCAGGGGGATTACCTCCTACGAGCAGTACTTC. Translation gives CASRTRGITSYEQYF.

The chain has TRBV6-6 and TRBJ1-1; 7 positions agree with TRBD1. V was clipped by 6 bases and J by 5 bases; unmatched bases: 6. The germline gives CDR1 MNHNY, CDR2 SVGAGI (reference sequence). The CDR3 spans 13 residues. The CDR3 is CASRPQGKTEAFF. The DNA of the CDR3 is TGTGCCAGCAGGCCACAGGGGAAGACTGAAGCTTTCTTT.

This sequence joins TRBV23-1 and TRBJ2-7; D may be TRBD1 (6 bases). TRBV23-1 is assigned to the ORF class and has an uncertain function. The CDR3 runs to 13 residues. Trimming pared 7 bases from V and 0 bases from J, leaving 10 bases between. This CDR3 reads CASNQGSSYEQYF. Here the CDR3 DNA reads TGCGCCAGCAATCAGGGGAGCTCCTACGAGCAGTACTTC.

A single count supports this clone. The CDR3 sequence is CSASVRVEAFF. The CDR3 DNA sequence: TGCAGTGCCTCAGTCAGGGTTGAAGCTTTCTTT. This chain joins TRBV20-1 and TRBJ1-1, with D possibly being TRBD1 (5 bases). This CDR3 is built from 11 residues. The V end was cut by 6 bases, the J end by 7 bases, with 12 bases between. Germline V gene data show CDR1 as DFQATT and CDR2 as SNEGSKA (reference sequence).

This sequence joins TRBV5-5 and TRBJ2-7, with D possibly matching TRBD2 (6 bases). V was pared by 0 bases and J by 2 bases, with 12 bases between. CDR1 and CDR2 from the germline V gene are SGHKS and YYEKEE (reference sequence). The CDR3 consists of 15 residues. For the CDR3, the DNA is TGTGCCAGCAGCTTGGATTTGGGACTGACCTACGAGCAGTACTTC. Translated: CASSLDLGLTYEQYF.

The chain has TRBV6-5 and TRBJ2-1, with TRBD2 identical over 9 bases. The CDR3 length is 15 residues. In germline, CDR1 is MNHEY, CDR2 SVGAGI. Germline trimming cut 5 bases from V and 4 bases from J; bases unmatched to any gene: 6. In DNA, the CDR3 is TGTGCCAGCAGTCGACTAGCGGACGGTTACAATGAGCAGTTCTTC. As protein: CASSRLADGYNEQFF.

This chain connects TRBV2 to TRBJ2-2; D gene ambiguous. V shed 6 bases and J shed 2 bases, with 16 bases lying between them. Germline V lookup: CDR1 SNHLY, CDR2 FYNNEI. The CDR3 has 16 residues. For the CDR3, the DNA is TGTGCCAGCAGCCGCGACTCCCAACTTAACACCGGGGAGCTGTTTTTT. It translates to CASSRDSQLNTGELFF.

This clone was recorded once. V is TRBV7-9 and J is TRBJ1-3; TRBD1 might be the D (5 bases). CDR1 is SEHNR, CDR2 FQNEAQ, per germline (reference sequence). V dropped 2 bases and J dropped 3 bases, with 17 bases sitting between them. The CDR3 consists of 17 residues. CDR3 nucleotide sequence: TGTGCCAGCAGCTTACTCCTGACCAGGGAAGGTGGAAACACCATATATTTT. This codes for CASSLLLTREGGNTIYF.

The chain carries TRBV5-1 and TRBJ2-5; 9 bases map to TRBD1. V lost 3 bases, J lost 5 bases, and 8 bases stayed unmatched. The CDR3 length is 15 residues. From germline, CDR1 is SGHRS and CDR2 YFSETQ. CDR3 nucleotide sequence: TGCGCCAGCAGCTACCGGGGGGACAGGGCGGAGACCCAGTACTTC. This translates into CASSYRGDRAETQYF.

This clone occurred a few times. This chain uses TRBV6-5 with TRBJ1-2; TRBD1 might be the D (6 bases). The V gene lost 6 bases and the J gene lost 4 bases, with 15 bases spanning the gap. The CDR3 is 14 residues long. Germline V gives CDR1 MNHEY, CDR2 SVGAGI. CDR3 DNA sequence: TGTGCCAGCAGGCGACCGGGACAAGGCTATGGCTACACCTTC. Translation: CASRRPGQGYGYTF.

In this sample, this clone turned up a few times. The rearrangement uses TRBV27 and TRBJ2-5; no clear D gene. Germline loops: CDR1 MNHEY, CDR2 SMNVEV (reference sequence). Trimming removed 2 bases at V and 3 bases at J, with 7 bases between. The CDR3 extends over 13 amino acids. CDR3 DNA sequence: TGTGCCAGCAGTTTAACCCACAAAGAGACCCAGTACTTC. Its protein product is CASSLTHKETQYF.

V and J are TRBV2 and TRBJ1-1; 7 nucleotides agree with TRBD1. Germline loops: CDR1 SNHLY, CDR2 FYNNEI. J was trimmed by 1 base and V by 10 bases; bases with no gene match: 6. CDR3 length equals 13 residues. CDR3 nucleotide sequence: TGTGCCACCCTTAGGGACAGGAACACTGAAGCTTTCTTT. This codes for CATLRDRNTEAFF.

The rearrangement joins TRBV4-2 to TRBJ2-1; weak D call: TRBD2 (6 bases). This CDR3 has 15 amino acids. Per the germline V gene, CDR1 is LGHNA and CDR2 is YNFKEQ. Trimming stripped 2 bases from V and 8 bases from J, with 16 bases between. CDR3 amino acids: CASSQWDLVADEQFF. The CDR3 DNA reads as TGTGCCAGCAGCCAATGGGACTTGGTGGCCGATGAGCAGTTCTTC.

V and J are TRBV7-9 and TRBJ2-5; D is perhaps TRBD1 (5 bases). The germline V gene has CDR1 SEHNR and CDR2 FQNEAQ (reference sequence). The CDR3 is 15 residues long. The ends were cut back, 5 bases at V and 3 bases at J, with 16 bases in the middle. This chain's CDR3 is CASSAKVGREETQYF. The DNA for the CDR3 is TGTGCCAGCAGCGCTAAAGTAGGCAGGGAAGAGACCCAGTACTTC.

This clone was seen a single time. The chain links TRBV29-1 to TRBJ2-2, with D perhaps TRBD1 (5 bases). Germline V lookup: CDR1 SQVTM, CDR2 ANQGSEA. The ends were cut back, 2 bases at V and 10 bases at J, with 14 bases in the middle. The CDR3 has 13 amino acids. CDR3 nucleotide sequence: TGCAGCGTTGAACTGACAGAGAGTGAGGAGCTGTTTTTT. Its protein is CSVELTESEELFF.

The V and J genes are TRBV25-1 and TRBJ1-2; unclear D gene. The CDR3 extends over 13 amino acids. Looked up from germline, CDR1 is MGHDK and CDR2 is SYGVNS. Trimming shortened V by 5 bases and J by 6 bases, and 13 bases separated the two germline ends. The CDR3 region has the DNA TGTGCCAGCAGTTCGGCGGGGTCAGATGGCTACACCTTC. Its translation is CASSSAGSDGYTF.

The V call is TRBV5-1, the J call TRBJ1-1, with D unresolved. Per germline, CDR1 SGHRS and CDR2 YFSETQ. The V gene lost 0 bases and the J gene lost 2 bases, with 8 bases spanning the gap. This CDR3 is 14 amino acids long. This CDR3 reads CASSLGSGNTEAFF. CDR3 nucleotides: TGCGCCAGCAGCTTGGGATCAGGAAACACTGAAGCTTTCTTT.

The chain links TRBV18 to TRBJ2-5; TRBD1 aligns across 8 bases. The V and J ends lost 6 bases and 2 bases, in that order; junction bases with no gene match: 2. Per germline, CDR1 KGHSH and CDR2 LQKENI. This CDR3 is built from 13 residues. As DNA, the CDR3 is TGTGCCAGCTCGACAGGGGATCAAGAGACCCAGTACTTC. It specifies CASSTGDQETQYF.

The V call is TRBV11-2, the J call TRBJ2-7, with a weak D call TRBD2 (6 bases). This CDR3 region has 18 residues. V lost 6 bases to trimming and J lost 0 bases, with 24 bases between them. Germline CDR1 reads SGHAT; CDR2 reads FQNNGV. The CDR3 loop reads CASRPLASASRSSYEQYF. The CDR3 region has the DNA TGTGCCAGCAGACCCTTGGCTAGCGCCTCACGCAGCTCCTACGAGCAGTACTTC.

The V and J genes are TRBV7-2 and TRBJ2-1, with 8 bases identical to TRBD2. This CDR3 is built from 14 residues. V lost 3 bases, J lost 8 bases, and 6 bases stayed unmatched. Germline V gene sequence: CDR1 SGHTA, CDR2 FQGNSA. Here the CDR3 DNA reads TGTGCCAGCAGCTTGGGTAGCGGGGTCCATGAGCAGTTCTTC. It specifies CASSLGSGVHEQFF.

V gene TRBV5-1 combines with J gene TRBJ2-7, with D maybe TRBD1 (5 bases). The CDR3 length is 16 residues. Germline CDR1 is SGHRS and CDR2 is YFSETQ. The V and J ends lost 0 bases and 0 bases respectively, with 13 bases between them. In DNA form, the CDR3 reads TGCGCCAGCAGCTTGGGGGGCAGGTCGAGCTCCTACGAGCAGTACTTC. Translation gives CASSLGGRSSSYEQYF.